A selection of T cell receptor beta chains follows, all from one sample in a study of CD8 T cells in Susac syndrome. A single record per CDR3 protein comes from TCRdb applying MiXCR to the immunoSEQ multiplex PCR reads. The sample lists 250,000 to 350,000 distinct CDR3 sequences, 90% to 95% occurring once. Sequencing was done on a sample of CD4+ T cells from PBMCs. The receptors come from a human donor with multiple sclerosis. The CDR3 runs from the conserved cysteine through the conserved F or W. Each record gives: D gene, J gene, clone size, V gene, CDR3 protein, CDR3 DNA. A D gene is named only where the DNA matches it firmly. Clone size is stated in some rows and not others, as once, few, many or a class when expanded.

>-|TRBJ2-7|few|TRBV5-1
CASSPSPPGYEQYF
TGCGCCAGCAGCCCATCCCCGCCCGGCTACGAGCAGTACTTC
>-|TRBJ1-5|-|TRBV12-3/TRBV12-4
CASTNSRFRYQPQHF
TGTGCCAGCACCAATAGTAGGTTCCGGTATCAGCCCCAGCATTTT
>-|TRBJ1-1|-|TRBV10-3
CAIIDPGRPRTEAFF
TGTGCCATCATTGATCCCGGACGGCCGAGGACTGAAGCTTTCTTT
>-|TRBJ1-1|-|TRBV6-6
CASSYRQGNTEAFF
TGTGCCAGCAGTTACAGGCAGGGGAACACTGAAGCTTTCTTT
>TRBD1|TRBJ1-1|-|TRBV29-1
CSVASGGLGTEAFF
TGCAGCGTTGCCTCAGGGGGCTTGGGCACTGAAGCTTTCTTT
>TRBD1|TRBJ2-2|-|TRBV18
CASSGRTGESPNTGELFF
TGTGCCAGCTCAGGCCGAACAGGGGAGAGTCCGAACACCGGGGAGCTGTTTTTT
>-|TRBJ1-5|-|TRBV7-9
CASRDDNASNQPQHF
TGTGCCAGCAGGGACGACAACGCAAGCAATCAGCCCCAGCATTTT
>-|TRBJ1-1|-|TRBV11-2
CASSLRSGTKAFF
TGTGCCAGCAGCTTGAGATCCGGGACAAAAGCTTTCTTT
>-|TRBJ2-2|-|TRBV7-9
CASSLGRATTGELFF
TGTGCCAGCAGCTTAGGCCGGGCAACCACCGGGGAGCTGTTTTTT
>-|TRBJ2-7|-|TRBV2
CASSESGYEQYF
TGTGCCAGCAGTGAAAGCGGCTACGAGCAGTACTTC
>TRBD1|TRBJ1-6|-|TRBV6-5
CANGQDVHF
TGTGCCAACGGACAGGACGTCCACTTT
>-|TRBJ2-7|-|TRBV2
CASRQLGGRDEQYF
TGTGCCAGCAGACAGTTGGGGGGTAGAGACGAGCAGTACTTC
>-|TRBJ1-2|-|TRBV7-9
CASSLDRSDGGYGYTF
TGTGCCAGCAGCTTAGACAGGTCCGATGGAGGCTATGGCTACACCTTC
>-|TRBJ1-2|-|TRBV18
CASSPSTRDGYTF
TGTGCCAGCTCACCTTCGACAAGAGATGGCTACACCTTC
>-|TRBJ2-7|-|TRBV4-2
CASSQDAAEALGEQYF
TGTGCCAGCAGCCAAGATGCAGCGGAGGCGCTTGGGGAGCAGTACTTC
>TRBD2|TRBJ2-3|-|TRBV7-2
CASGLAYTDTQYF
TGTGCCAGCGGACTAGCGTACACAGATACGCAGTATTTT
>-|TRBJ2-1|-|TRBV24-1
CATSDSVATYSYNEQFF
TGTGCCACCAGTGATTCGGTAGCAACTTACTCCTACAATGAGCAGTTCTTC
>-|TRBJ1-5|-|TRBV7-8
CASSLSVWQPQHF
TGTGCCAGCAGCTTAAGCGTTTGGCAGCCCCAGCATTTT
>-|TRBJ2-7|-|TRBV19
CASSIDWGGEQYF
TGTGCCAGTAGTATAGATTGGGGAGGCGAGCAGTACTTC
>-|TRBJ2-5|-|TRBV7-2
CASSLAYIKPETQYF
TGTGCCAGCAGCTTAGCGTACATCAAACCGGAGACCCAGTACTTC
>-|TRBJ1-1|-|TRBV2
CASRDKRDTEAFF
TGTGCCAGCAGAGACAAGAGAGACACTGAAGCTTTCTTT
>-|TRBJ2-3|-|TRBV4-1
CASSQDLATWDDTQYF
TGCGCCAGCAGCCAAGATCTGGCTACCTGGGATGATACGCAGTATTTT
>-|TRBJ1-5|few|TRBV7-2
CASSLRGRDQPQHF
TGTGCCAGCAGCTTACGGGGAAGAGATCAGCCCCAGCATTTT
>-|TRBJ2-2|-|TRBV21-1
CASSCGTSISNTGELFF
TGTGCCAGCAGCTGTGGGACTAGTATATCGAACACCGGGGAGCTGTTTTTT
>TRBD2|TRBJ2-1|-|TRBV18
CASSPPLAGSSYNEQFF
TGTGCCAGCTCACCCCCTCTAGCGGGAAGCTCCTACAATGAGCAGTTCTTC
>TRBD1|TRBJ1-2|-|TRBV5-1
CATREGTGMSSGYTF
TGCGCCACCAGGGAGGGGACAGGGATGTCTTCTGGCTACACCTTC
>TRBD1|TRBJ1-4|once|TRBV29-1
CSVFTGGTNEKLFF
TGCAGCGTTTTCACAGGGGGTACTAATGAAAAACTGTTTTTT
>TRBD2|TRBJ2-7|-|TRBV20-1
CSASISRGVSYEQYF
TGCAGTGCTAGTATCTCGCGGGGGGTCTCCTACGAGCAGTACTTC
>-|TRBJ2-7|-|TRBV7-9
CASSLEATLGEQYF
TGTGCCAGCAGCTTAGAAGCGACCTTGGGGGAGCAGTACTTC
>-|TRBJ2-4|-|TRBV2
CATSRGLAKNIQYF
TGTGCCACCAGTCGGGGGCTAGCCAAAAACATTCAGTACTTC
>-|TRBJ2-1|-|TRBV7-9
CASSLVITGGDEQFF
TGTGCCAGCAGCTTAGTGATAACAGGTGGGGATGAGCAGTTCTTC
>TRBD2|TRBJ2-1|few|TRBV4-1
CASSHGLATYNEQFF
TGCGCCAGCAGCCATGGACTAGCGACCTACAATGAGCAGTTCTTC
>-|TRBJ2-1|-|TRBV11-1
CASSPQWDEQFF
TGTGCCAGCAGCCCCCAGTGGGATGAGCAGTTCTTC
>TRBD1|TRBJ2-7|-|TRBV7-9
CASSLRAGGFYEQYF
TGTGCCAGCAGCCTCCGGGCAGGGGGTTTCTACGAGCAGTACTTC
>-|TRBJ1-6|-|TRBV4-2
CASSQDTLGNSPLHF
TGTGCCAGCAGCCAAGATACGCTTGGTAATTCACCCCTCCACTTT
>TRBD1|TRBJ2-1|-|TRBV19
CASSRDRDVIEQFF
TGTGCCAGTAGTAGAGACAGGGACGTTATTGAGCAGTTCTTC
>-|TRBJ2-1|-|TRBV20-1
CSANARTGNEQFF
TGCAGTGCAAACGCCCGGACGGGAAATGAGCAGTTCTTC
>-|TRBJ1-2|-|TRBV20-1
CSASMGGMGYGYTF
TGCAGTGCTAGTATGGGCGGGATGGGGTATGGCTACACCTTC
>-|TRBJ1-6|-|TRBV5-1
CASSSGARGSPLHF
TGCGCCAGCAGCTCAGGGGCTCGGGGTTCACCCCTCCACTTT
>TRBD1|TRBJ1-6|-|TRBV12-3/TRBV12-4
CASSPQGLINSPLHF
TGTGCCAGCAGCCCACAGGGGCTCATTAATTCACCCCTCCACTTT
>TRBD1|TRBJ1-2|-|TRBV19
CASLTVTGVGGYTF
TGTGCCAGCTTGACAGTTACAGGGGTTGGTGGCTACACCTTC